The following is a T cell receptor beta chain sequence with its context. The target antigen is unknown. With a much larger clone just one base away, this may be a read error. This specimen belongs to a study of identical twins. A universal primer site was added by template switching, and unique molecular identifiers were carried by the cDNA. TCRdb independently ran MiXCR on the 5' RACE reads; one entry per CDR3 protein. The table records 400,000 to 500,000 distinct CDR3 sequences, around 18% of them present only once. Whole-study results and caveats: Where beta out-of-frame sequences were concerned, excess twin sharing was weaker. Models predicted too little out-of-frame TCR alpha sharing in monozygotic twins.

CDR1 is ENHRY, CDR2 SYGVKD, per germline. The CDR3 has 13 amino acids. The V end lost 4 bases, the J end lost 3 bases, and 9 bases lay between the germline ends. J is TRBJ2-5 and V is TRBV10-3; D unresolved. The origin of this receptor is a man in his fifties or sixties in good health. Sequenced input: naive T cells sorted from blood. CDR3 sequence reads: CAISGVGKETQYF. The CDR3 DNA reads TGTGCCATCAGTGGGGTTGGGAAAGAGACCCAGTACTTC.